What follows are 21 T cell receptor beta chains derived from one specimen sequenced in a study of blood T cell repertoires in COVID-19. Measured with immunoSEQ multiplex PCR; TCRdb has only the in-frame clones, and not every one. The sample has around 300,000 clones, around 89% seen once. The sample was PBMCs or T cells enriched from blood (not recorded which). These receptors were obtained from a young woman with acute COVID-19.

J is TRBJ1-2 and V is TRBV27; 9 nucleotides agree with TRBD1. The germline V gene encodes CDR1 MNHEY and CDR2 SMNVEV (reference sequence). This CDR3 is 16 amino acids long. V lost 5 bases and J lost 2; bases outside the gene matches: 9. CDR3 amino acids: CASSRRDREGNYGYTF. DNA of the CDR3: TGTGCCAGCAGTCGCCGGGACAGGGAGGGAAACTATGGCTACACCTTC.

V and J are TRBV7-9 and TRBJ1-1; 7 bases are shared with TRBD1. Germline lookup yields CDR1 SEHNR and CDR2 FQNEAQ (reference sequence). V was pared by 5 bases and J by 0 bases, with 12 bases of the junction left unmatched. This CDR3 has 17 residues. This CDR3 reads CASSIALTGLMNTEAFF. CDR3 DNA: TGTGCCAGCAGCATCGCACTGACAGGGCTGATGAACACTGAAGCTTTCTTT.

The chain employs TRBV21-1 and TRBJ1-4; the D segment call TRBD1 is taken from the table without a DNA check. TRBV21-1 is a known pseudogene. CDR3 length: 15 residues. The CDR3 loop reads CASSKRAGDHEKLFF. The CDR3 bases are TGTGCCAGCAGCAAAAGGGCAGGGGATCACGAAAAACTGTTTTTT.

The chain couples TRBV30 to TRBJ1-2, with TRBD1 matching 8 bases. Per germline, CDR1 GTSNPN and CDR2 SVGIG (reference sequence). This CDR3 comprises 12 residues. V shed 2 bases and J 7 bases; nucleotides not matched to a gene: 3. CDR3 protein: CAWSRTGLGYTF. CDR3 bases: TGTGCCTGGAGTAGGACAGGGCTTGGCTACACCTTC.

The gene calls are TRBV5-8 and TRBJ2-3; 9 bases are a match to TRBD2. Germline assignment: CDR1 SGHTS and CDR2 YDEGEE. The CDR3 covers 18 residues. Trimming took 4 bases from V and 6 from J; bases not matched to a gene: 18. In DNA form, the CDR3 reads TGTGCCAGCAGCCGAGGAAGACGTGCCGGGACTAGCTCGGATACGCAGTATTTT. It yields the protein CASSRGRRAGTSSDTQYF.

The rearrangement uses TRBV18 and TRBJ1-1; D unresolved. CDR1 KGHSH and CDR2 LQKENI come from the germline V gene. V was pared by 1 base and J by 0 bases, with 15 bases between. The CDR3 loop spans 17 amino acids. Here the CDR3 reads CASSPLDIEGLNTEAFF. The CDR3 DNA reads as TGTGCCAGCTCACCACTCGACATTGAAGGCTTGAACACTGAAGCTTTCTTT.

This CDR3 is CSARLGPYYEQYF. The CDR3 nucleotides are TGCAGCGCCCGACTAGGCCCGTACTACGAGCAGTACTTC. The chain combines TRBV29-1 with TRBJ2-7; D possibly corresponds to TRBD2 (6 bases). The CDR3 extends over 13 amino acids. V was trimmed by 7 bases and J by 3 bases, leaving 16 bases between them. The V gene's germline CDR1 is SQVTM and CDR2 ANQGSEA.

The chain joins TRBV27 to TRBJ1-1; D is unclear. This CDR3 comprises 13 residues. Trimming removed 5 bases at V and 5 bases at J, with 12 bases between. CDR1 MNHEY and CDR2 SMNVEV come from the germline V gene (reference sequence). The CDR3 here is CASSSEGLTEAFF. CDR3 bases: TGTGCCAGCAGTAGCGAGGGCCTGACTGAAGCTTTCTTT.

The chain employs TRBV9 and TRBJ2-1; TRBD2 matches at 10 bases. The CDR3 has 17 amino acids. The J segment lost 4 bases and the V segment lost 3 bases, leaving 10 bases of the junction unmatched. CDR1 and CDR2 (germline): SGDLS, YYNGEE. Here the CDR3 DNA reads TGTGCCAGCAGCGCCGATAGCGGGAGGCTTTCGTACAATGAGCAGTTCTTC. Translating gives CASSADSGRLSYNEQFF.

The V call is TRBV5-1, the J call TRBJ2-3, with 12 bases aligning to TRBD2. The CDR3 spans 16 residues. The germline V gene encodes CDR1 SGHRS and CDR2 YFSETQ. Trimming at V came to 5 bases and at J to 4 bases, leaving 8 bases not matched to a gene. The DNA for the CDR3 is TGCGCCAGCAGGGTTTCTAGCGGGAGGGCCCCAGATACGCAGTATTTT. Protein product: CASRVSSGRAPDTQYF.

The chain links TRBV5-6 to TRBJ1-5; 10 nucleotides match TRBD1. The germline V gene has CDR1 SGHDT and CDR2 YYEEEE. After removal of 4 bases from V and 4 bases from J, the junction contained 8 bases not matched to a gene. The CDR3 runs to 16 residues. This CDR3 reads CASSERDRGTNQPQHF. CDR3 in DNA: TGTGCCAGCAGCGAAAGGGACAGGGGAACGAATCAGCCCCAGCATTTT.

V gene TRBV4-3 combines with J gene TRBJ2-7; 10 nucleotides agree with TRBD1. Trimming removed 4 bases from V and 1 base from J; junction bases left unmatched: 7. CDR1 is LGHNA, CDR2 YSLEER, per germline. The CDR3 extends over 16 amino acids. The CDR3 sequence is CASSRNRQGASYEQYF. The CDR3 DNA is TGCGCCAGCAGCCGGAACCGACAGGGGGCGTCCTACGAGCAGTACTTC.

This clone was observed a single time. In DNA, the CDR3 is TGTGCCAGTAGACAGGACAGGGGGCCGGACACTGAAGCTTTCTTT. The encoded protein is CASRQDRGPDTEAFF. This chain joins TRBV19 and TRBJ1-1; TRBD1 aligns across 11 bases. Germline V gene data show CDR1 as LNHDA and CDR2 as SQIVND (reference sequence). Losses at the gene ends were 6 bases for V and 3 bases for J; bases not matched to a gene: 6. There are 15 residues in the CDR3.

The chain employs TRBV7-2 and TRBJ2-5; 8 positions match TRBD2. Germline V gene data show CDR1 as SGHTA and CDR2 as FQGNSA. The V gene end was trimmed by 5 bases and the J gene end by 5 bases; junction bases not matched to a gene: 7. This CDR3 has 14 residues. The CDR3 region has the DNA TGTGCCAGCAGCCAGAGCGGGAGAGGGGAGACCCAGTACTTC. Translation gives CASSQSGRGETQYF.

CDR3 amino acids: CASSQTLPLAGGYEQYF. DNA for the CDR3: TGCGCCAGCAGCCAAACCTTGCCCCTAGCGGGAGGTTACGAGCAGTACTTC. The chain joins TRBV4-1 to TRBJ2-7, with 11 positions matching TRBD2. Germline V lookup: CDR1 MGHRA, CDR2 YSYEKL. V shed 2 bases, J shed 4 bases, and the junction held 10 bases outside the gene matches. The CDR3 is made up of 17 amino acids.

The V gene is TRBV6-5, the J gene TRBJ2-3, with 7 bases that match TRBD1. V shed 5 bases, J shed 2 bases, and the junction held 4 bases outside the gene matches. CDR1 is MNHEY and CDR2 is SVGAGI in the germline V gene. The CDR3 spans 14 residues. The CDR3 nucleotides are TGTGCCAGCAGTCGAGACAGGGCCACAGATACGCAGTATTTT. Translation gives CASSRDRATDTQYF.

The rearrangement links TRBV28 to TRBJ1-4; D uncertain. The CDR3 loop spans 14 amino acids. Trimming stripped 2 bases from V and 7 bases from J, with 11 bases between. Germline CDR1 is MDHEN and CDR2 is SYDVKM. The chain's CDR3 is CASSLGRPGEKLFF. The DNA for the CDR3 is TGTGCCAGCAGTTTAGGGCGCCCCGGTGAAAAACTGTTTTTT.

This rearrangement joins TRBV5-1 to TRBJ1-5; weak D call: TRBD1 (5 bases). The V end was cut by 2 bases, the J end by 0 bases, with 6 bases between. The CDR3 is 14 amino acids. Per the germline V gene, CDR1 is SGHRS and CDR2 is YFSETQ. CDR3 protein: CASSLDSSNQPQHF. CDR3 sequence (DNA): TGCGCCAGCAGCTTAGACAGTAGCAATCAGCCCCAGCATTTT.

CDR3 bases: TGCAGCGATTCCGGGACTAGCGGGAGTAATGAGCAGTTCTTC. This sequence encodes CSDSGTSGSNEQFF. The chain has TRBV29-1 and TRBJ2-1; 14 positions agree with TRBD2. The CDR3 spans 14 residues. Germline V gene lookup returns CDR1 SQVTM and CDR2 ANQGSEA. V lost 7 bases and J lost 7; bases outside the gene matches: 6.

The chain is built from TRBV16 and TRBJ2-3; D possibly corresponds to TRBD2 (6 bases). CDR3 length equals 16 residues. V lost 2 bases and J 2 bases, leaving 14 bases between the germline ends. Germline V gene lookup returns CDR1 KGHSY and CDR2 FQNENV. CDR3 amino acids: CASSQEAGLSTDTQYF. The CDR3 coding sequence is TGTGCCAGCAGCCAAGAGGCAGGACTATCCACAGATACGCAGTATTTT.

Written as DNA, the CDR3 is TGCGCCAGCAGCTCACAGCAGGGGATTAATGAAAAACTGTTTTTT. This codes for CASSSQQGINEKLFF. The rearrangement uses TRBV5-1 and TRBJ1-4; possible D gene TRBD1, 6 bases. Germline V gene sequence: CDR1 SGHRS, CDR2 YFSETQ. The CDR3 runs 15 residues. V dropped 3 bases and J dropped 4 bases, with 13 bases sitting between them.